The rows below give T cell receptor beta chains drawn from one sample of a study of T-cell reconstitution after alpha-beta-depleted transplantation in children. MiXCR, run by TCRdb on the PCR reads, gives a single entry per CDR3 protein. This table holds fewer than 4,500 distinct CDR3 sequences, 24% found once. The sequences come from PBMCs, mostly from graft donor cells, collected 60 days after TCRalphabeta/CD19-depleted stem cell transplant. The source of these receptors is a boy younger than two who had a stem cell transplant for acute myeloid leukemia, so the T cells may come from the graft donor. The CDR3 runs from the conserved cysteine through the conserved F or W. The D gene is left open where the match is weak. Size tells how often a clone was seen (once, few, many) or the class of an expanded clone, and some rows leave it out.

J gene: TRBJ2-4
D gene: NA
clone size: few
V gene: TRBV4-1
CDR3 DNA: TGCGCCAGCAGCCAAGACCCCCCCCAAGGAGGGGAAGCCAAAAACATTCAGTACTTC
CDR3 protein: CASSQDPPQGGEAKNIQYF

J gene: TRBJ1-5
D gene: NA
clone size: large
V gene: TRBV7-9
CDR3 DNA: TGTGCCAGCAGCTTTGCAGGGAATCAGCCCCAGCATTTT
CDR3 protein: CASSFAGNQPQHF

J gene: TRBJ1-1
D gene: NA
clone size: many
V gene: TRBV7-9
CDR3 DNA: TGTGCCAGCAGAGAACGGGTGAACACTGAAGCTTTCTTT
CDR3 protein: CASRERVNTEAFF

J gene: TRBJ2-3
D gene: TRBD1
clone size: NA
V gene: TRBV4-2
CDR3 DNA: TGTGCCAGCAGCCACGGGACAGACCACACAGATACGCAGTATTTT
CDR3 protein: CASSHGTDHTDTQYF

J gene: TRBJ2-2
D gene: TRBD2
clone size: many
V gene: TRBV5-8
CDR3 DNA: TGTGCCAGCAGCCCCCGGGGGAGCGGGGGGCGTGGGACCGGGGAGCTGTTTTTT
CDR3 protein: CASSPRGSGGRGTGELFF

J gene: TRBJ2-3
D gene: TRBD2
clone size: NA
V gene: TRBV5-1
CDR3 DNA: TGCGCCAGCAGCCTCAGCGGGGGGGCGGATACGCAGTATTTT
CDR3 protein: CASSLSGGADTQYF

J gene: TRBJ2-4
D gene: NA
clone size: many
V gene: TRBV7-9
CDR3 DNA: TGTGCCAGCAGCCCGGGCCCGGTGGGGGCCAAAAACATTCAGTACTTC
CDR3 protein: CASSPGPVGAKNIQYF

J gene: TRBJ1-3
D gene: NA
clone size: medium-sized
V gene: TRBV27
CDR3 DNA: TGTGCCAGCAATCCTCACCCTCCTCAGGGCTCTGGAAACACCATATATTTT
CDR3 protein: CASNPHPPQGSGNTIYF

J gene: TRBJ2-5
D gene: TRBD1
clone size: many
V gene: TRBV6-5
CDR3 DNA: TGTGCCAGCAGCCAGGACAGGGGCCCGCAAGAGACCCAGTACTTC
CDR3 protein: CASSQDRGPQETQYF

J gene: TRBJ2-2
D gene: TRBD2
clone size: many
V gene: TRBV15
CDR3 DNA: TGTGCCACCAGCAGAGGACTAGCGGGGGGACAAATGAGGCCCGGGGAGCTGTTTTTT
CDR3 protein: CATSRGLAGGQMRPGELFF

J gene: TRBJ1-2
D gene: TRBD1
clone size: many
V gene: TRBV5-8
CDR3 DNA: TGTGCCAGCAGCCAACCTTCCACAGGGGGCCGTGGCTACACCTTC
CDR3 protein: CASSQPSTGGRGYTF

J gene: TRBJ2-7
D gene: NA
clone size: many
V gene: TRBV27
CDR3 DNA: TGTGCCAGCAGTTTAAGACGAGACGCGGGACGACTCATCTACGAGCAGTACTTC
CDR3 protein: CASSLRRDAGRLIYEQYF

J gene: TRBJ1-1
D gene: NA
clone size: NA
V gene: TRBV19
CDR3 DNA: TGTGCCAGTAGTATGGTTAGGGGCTCGAACACTGAAGCTTTCTTT
CDR3 protein: CASSMVRGSNTEAFF

J gene: TRBJ1-2
D gene: TRBD1
clone size: many
V gene: TRBV5-1
CDR3 DNA: TGCGCCAGCAGCATACCGCCGACAGGGACTCTAGGTGGGGGCTACACCTTC
CDR3 protein: CASSIPPTGTLGGGYTF

J gene: TRBJ2-1
D gene: TRBD2
clone size: large
V gene: TRBV7-8
CDR3 DNA: TGTGCCAGCAGCTTAGTGTCGGCGGGGGGGAGTTACAATGAGCAGTTCTTC
CDR3 protein: CASSLVSAGGSYNEQFF

J gene: TRBJ1-5
D gene: NA
clone size: NA
V gene: TRBV15
CDR3 DNA: TGTGAGATCTTGGGGGAGCATTTT
CDR3 protein: CEILGEHF

J gene: TRBJ2-7
D gene: NA
clone size: many
V gene: TRBV20-1
CDR3 DNA: TGCAGTGCTGGGCAGCCCAGGGATAACTACGAGCAGTACTTC
CDR3 protein: CSAGQPRDNYEQYF

J gene: TRBJ1-1
D gene: NA
clone size: many
V gene: TRBV5-1
CDR3 DNA: TGCGCCAGCAGCTTGGAACAGGGCGAACTGAACACTGAAGCTTTCTTT
CDR3 protein: CASSLEQGELNTEAFF

J gene: TRBJ1-2
D gene: NA
clone size: many
V gene: TRBV11-1
CDR3 DNA: TGTGCCAGCAGCCCCCCCGGACAGCGTAACTATGGCTACACCTTC
CDR3 protein: CASSPPGQRNYGYTF

J gene: TRBJ1-4
D gene: NA
clone size: few
V gene: TRBV19
CDR3 DNA: TGTGCCAGTAGTATCGGATCTAGTGGTGAAAAACTGTTTTTT
CDR3 protein: CASSIGSSGEKLFF

J gene: TRBJ2-7
D gene: NA
clone size: many
V gene: TRBV3-1
CDR3 DNA: TGTGCCAGCAGCCAAGAATGGCAGGGGATCGAGCAGTACTTC
CDR3 protein: CASSQEWQGIEQYF

J gene: TRBJ1-5
D gene: NA
clone size: many
V gene: TRBV25-1
CDR3 DNA: TGTGCCACCTGGACCTATAATCAGCCCCAGCATTTT
CDR3 protein: CATWTYNQPQHF

J gene: TRBJ1-1
D gene: TRBD1
clone size: large
V gene: TRBV9
CDR3 DNA: TGTGCCAGCAGCACCGGGACAGGGGGCACTGAAGCTTTCTTT
CDR3 protein: CASSTGTGGTEAFF

J gene: TRBJ2-2
D gene: TRBD1
clone size: medium-sized
V gene: TRBV5-1
CDR3 DNA: TGCGCCAGCAAAGGACAGGGAGGCACCGGGGAGCTGTTTTTT
CDR3 protein: CASKGQGGTGELFF

J gene: TRBJ1-2
D gene: TRBD1
clone size: many
V gene: TRBV7-9
CDR3 DNA: TGTGCCAGCAGCTCCGGACAGGGGTACGGTGGCTACACCTTC
CDR3 protein: CASSSGQGYGGYTF

J gene: TRBJ2-5
D gene: NA
clone size: many
V gene: TRBV7-2
CDR3 DNA: TGTGCCAGCAGCCCCCCGGGGGAAGAGACCCAGTACTTC
CDR3 protein: CASSPPGEETQYF

J gene: TRBJ1-1
D gene: NA
clone size: many
V gene: TRBV7-9
CDR3 DNA: TGTGCCAGCAGCTTAGAGCGGGTAGGGAACACTGAAGCTTTCTTT
CDR3 protein: CASSLERVGNTEAFF

J gene: TRBJ2-5
D gene: TRBD2
clone size: many
V gene: TRBV7-6
CDR3 DNA: TGTGCCAGCAGCTTAGGACTAGCTAGGCAAGAGACCCAGTACTTC
CDR3 protein: CASSLGLARQETQYF

J gene: TRBJ1-1
D gene: NA
clone size: many
V gene: TRBV7-9
CDR3 DNA: TGTGCCAGCACCCTCGTCCGGAGCACTGAAGCTTTCTTT
CDR3 protein: CASTLVRSTEAFF

J gene: TRBJ2-7
D gene: TRBD1
clone size: NA
V gene: TRBV6-1
CDR3 DNA: TGTGCCAGCAGTGGGCAACAGGGGGCAGCCTACGAGCAGTACTTC
CDR3 protein: CASSGQQGAAYEQYF

J gene: TRBJ2-2
D gene: NA
clone size: NA
V gene: TRBV12-5
CDR3 DNA: TGTGCTAGTGGTACCGACAGTAGGGGGATAGGCCCCCAGGAGCTGTTTTTT
CDR3 protein: CASGTDSRGIGPQELFF

J gene: TRBJ1-4
D gene: NA
clone size: many
V gene: TRBV10-3
CDR3 DNA: TGTGCCATCTGTAAGGCGACTACTAATGAAAAACTGTTTTTT
CDR3 protein: CAICKATTNEKLFF

J gene: TRBJ2-3
D gene: NA
clone size: many
V gene: TRBV12-3/TRBV12-4
CDR3 DNA: TGTGCCAGCAGTTTCGACGGGCGAACAGATACGCAGTATTTT
CDR3 protein: CASSFDGRTDTQYF

J gene: TRBJ2-3
D gene: TRBD2
clone size: many
V gene: TRBV13
CDR3 DNA: TGTGCCAGCAGCTTTGGAGCGGGGTATCAAGATACGCAGTATTTT
CDR3 protein: CASSFGAGYQDTQYF

J gene: TRBJ2-3
D gene: NA
clone size: once
V gene: TRBV10-3
CDR3 DNA: TGTGCCATCAGCTCCGGGCTCGCCGACTCTGAGCAGTATTTT
CDR3 protein: CAISSGLADSEQYF

J gene: TRBJ1-1
D gene: NA
clone size: many
V gene: TRBV25-1
CDR3 DNA: TGTGCCAGCAGCTGGGAGGGTGCGAACACTGAAGCTTTCTTT
CDR3 protein: CASSWEGANTEAFF

J gene: TRBJ2-7
D gene: NA
clone size: many
V gene: TRBV4-3
CDR3 DNA: TGCGCCAGCAGCCGGTGGGACGGAGCCTACGAGCAGTACTTC
CDR3 protein: CASSRWDGAYEQYF

J gene: TRBJ1-1
D gene: NA
clone size: many
V gene: TRBV29-1
CDR3 DNA: TGCAGCGTTGTTGGACGGGGTTGGACTGAAGCTTTCTTT
CDR3 protein: CSVVGRGWTEAFF

J gene: TRBJ2-3
D gene: NA
clone size: NA
V gene: TRBV3-1
CDR3 DNA: TGTGCCTCCACCAAAGACTGGAGGGATGGGTCCACAGATACGCAGTATTTT
CDR3 protein: CASTKDWRDGSTDTQYF

J gene: TRBJ1-4
D gene: NA
clone size: many
V gene: TRBV12-3/TRBV12-4
CDR3 DNA: TGTGCCAGCAGTTACCGACGGGAGAATGAAAAACTGTTTTTT
CDR3 protein: CASSYRRENEKLFF

J gene: TRBJ2-1
D gene: TRBD2
clone size: many
V gene: TRBV6-6
CDR3 DNA: TGTGCCAGCAGACGGACTAGCGGGGGGTCCGGGAATGAGCAGTTCTTC
CDR3 protein: CASRRTSGGSGNEQFF

J gene: TRBJ1-5
D gene: NA
clone size: many
V gene: TRBV10-3
CDR3 DNA: TGTGCCACGAGGGGCGGGGACTATCGGCCCCAGCATTTT
CDR3 protein: CATRGGDYRPQHF

J gene: TRBJ2-5
D gene: NA
clone size: NA
V gene: TRBV14
CDR3 DNA: TGTGCCAGCAGCCCTCGGGGCCTCGAGACCCAGTACTTC
CDR3 protein: CASSPRGLETQYF

J gene: TRBJ2-3
D gene: TRBD2
clone size: many
V gene: TRBV4-1
CDR3 DNA: TGCGCCAGCAGCCAAGATTGGGCTAGCGGGGCGACAGATACGCAGTATTTT
CDR3 protein: CASSQDWASGATDTQYF

J gene: TRBJ2-1
D gene: TRBD2
clone size: many
V gene: TRBV7-9
CDR3 DNA: TGTGCCAGCAGCTGGAAACATAGCGGGGGGCGTTACAATGAGCAGTTCTTC
CDR3 protein: CASSWKHSGGRYNEQFF

J gene: TRBJ2-3
D gene: TRBD1
clone size: many
V gene: TRBV11-2
CDR3 DNA: TGTGCCAGCAGCCCCGACAGGGGGAGCACAGATACGCAGTATTTT
CDR3 protein: CASSPDRGSTDTQYF

J gene: TRBJ1-1
D gene: TRBD1
clone size: many
V gene: TRBV7-9
CDR3 DNA: TGTGCCAGCAGCTGGGACAGGAACACTGAAGCTTTCTTT
CDR3 protein: CASSWDRNTEAFF

J gene: TRBJ1-6
D gene: NA
clone size: many
V gene: TRBV6-5
CDR3 DNA: TGTGCCAGCAGTTACTTCCCGTCAGGGTCGGCTTCACCCCTCCACTTT
CDR3 protein: CASSYFPSGSASPLHF

J gene: TRBJ1-3
D gene: NA
clone size: many
V gene: TRBV5-5
CDR3 DNA: TGTGCCAGCAGCTTGTTTGGCGGGGTGAGCTCTGGAAACACCATATATTTT
CDR3 protein: CASSLFGGVSSGNTIYF

J gene: TRBJ1-2
D gene: TRBD1
clone size: many
V gene: TRBV28
CDR3 DNA: TGTGCCAGCTATAATCGACAGGGTGGTGGTGGCTACACCTTC
CDR3 protein: CASYNRQGGGGYTF

J gene: TRBJ1-1
D gene: TRBD1
clone size: medium-sized
V gene: TRBV29-1
CDR3 DNA: TGCAGCGTTGAGCAGACAGGGGGCACTGAAGCTTTCTTT
CDR3 protein: CSVEQTGGTEAFF